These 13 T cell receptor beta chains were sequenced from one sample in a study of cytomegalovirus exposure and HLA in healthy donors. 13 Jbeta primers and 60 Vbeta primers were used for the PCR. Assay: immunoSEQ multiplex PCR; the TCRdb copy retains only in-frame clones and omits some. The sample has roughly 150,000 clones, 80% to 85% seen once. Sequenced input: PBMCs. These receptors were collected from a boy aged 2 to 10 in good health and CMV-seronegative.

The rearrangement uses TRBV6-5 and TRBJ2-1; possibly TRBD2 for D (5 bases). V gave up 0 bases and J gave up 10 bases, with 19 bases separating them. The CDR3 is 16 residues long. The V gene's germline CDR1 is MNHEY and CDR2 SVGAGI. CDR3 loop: CASSYSSSAGDGEQFF. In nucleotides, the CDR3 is TGTGCCAGCAGTTACTCTAGTAGCGCGGGTGATGGAGAGCAGTTCTTC.

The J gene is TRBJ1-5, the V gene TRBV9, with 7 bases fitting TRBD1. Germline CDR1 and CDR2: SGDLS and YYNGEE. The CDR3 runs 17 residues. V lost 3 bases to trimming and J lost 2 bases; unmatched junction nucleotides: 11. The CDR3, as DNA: TGTGCCAGCAGCGAGGGACAGATGGCCTCGCGCAATCAGCCCCAGCATTTT. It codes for CASSEGQMASRNQPQHF.

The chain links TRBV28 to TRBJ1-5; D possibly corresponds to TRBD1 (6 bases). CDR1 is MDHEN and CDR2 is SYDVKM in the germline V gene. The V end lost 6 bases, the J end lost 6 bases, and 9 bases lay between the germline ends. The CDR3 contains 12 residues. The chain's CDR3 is CASSAGVQPQHF. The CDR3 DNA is TGTGCCAGCAGCGCAGGGGTTCAGCCCCAGCATTTT.

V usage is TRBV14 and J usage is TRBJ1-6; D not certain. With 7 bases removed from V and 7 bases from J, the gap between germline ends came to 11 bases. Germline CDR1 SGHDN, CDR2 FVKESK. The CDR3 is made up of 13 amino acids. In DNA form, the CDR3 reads TGTGCCAGCACCGAAAGCCGGAATTCACCCCTCCACTTT. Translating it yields CASTESRNSPLHF. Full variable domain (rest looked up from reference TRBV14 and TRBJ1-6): EAGVTQFPSHSVIEKGQTVTLRCDPISGHDNLYWYRRVMGKEIKFLLHFVKESKQDESGMPNNRFLAERTGGTYSTLKVQPAELEDSGVYFCASTESRNSPLHFGNGTRLTVT.

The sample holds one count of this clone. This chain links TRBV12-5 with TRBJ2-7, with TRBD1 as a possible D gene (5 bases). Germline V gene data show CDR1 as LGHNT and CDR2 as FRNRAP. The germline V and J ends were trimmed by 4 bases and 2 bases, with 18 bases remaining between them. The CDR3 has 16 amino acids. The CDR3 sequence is CASGSTPSGKPYEQYF. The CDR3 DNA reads TGTGCTAGTGGTTCGACCCCTTCAGGGAAACCCTACGAGCAGTACTTC.

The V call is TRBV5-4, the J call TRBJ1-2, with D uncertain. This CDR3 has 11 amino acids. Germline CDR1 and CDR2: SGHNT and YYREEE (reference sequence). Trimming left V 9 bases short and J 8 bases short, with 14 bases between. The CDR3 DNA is TGTGCCACCCGTTCATCGGGAGGCTACACCTTC. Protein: CATRSSGGYTF.

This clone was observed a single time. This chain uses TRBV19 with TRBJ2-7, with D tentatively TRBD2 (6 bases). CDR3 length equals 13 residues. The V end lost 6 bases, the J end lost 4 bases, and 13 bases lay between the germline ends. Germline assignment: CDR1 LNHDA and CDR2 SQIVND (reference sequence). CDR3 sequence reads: CASSYGRGYEQYF. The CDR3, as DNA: TGTGCCAGTAGCTACGGCCGGGGGTACGAGCAGTACTTC.

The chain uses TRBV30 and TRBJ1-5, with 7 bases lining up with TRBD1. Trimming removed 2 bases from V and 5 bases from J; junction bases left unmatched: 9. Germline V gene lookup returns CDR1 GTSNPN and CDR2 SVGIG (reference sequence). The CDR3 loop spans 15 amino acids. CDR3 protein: CAWSTDRITDQPQHF. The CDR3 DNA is TGTGCCTGGAGTACGGACAGGATAACCGATCAGCCCCAGCATTTT.

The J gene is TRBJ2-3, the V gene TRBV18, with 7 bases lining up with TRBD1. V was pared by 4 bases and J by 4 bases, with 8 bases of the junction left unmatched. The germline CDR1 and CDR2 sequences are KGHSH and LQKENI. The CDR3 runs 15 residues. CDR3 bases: TGTGCCAGCTCACACGACAGGGCGATCTCAGATACGCAGTATTTT. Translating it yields CASSHDRAISDTQYF. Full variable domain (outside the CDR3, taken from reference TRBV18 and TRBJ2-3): NAGVMQNPRHLVRRRGQEARLRCSPMKGHSHVYWYRQLPEEGLKFMVYLQKENIIDESGMPKERFSAEFPKEGPSILRIQQVVRGDSAAYFCASSHDRAISDTQYFGPGTRLTVL.

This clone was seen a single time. The CDR3 sequence: CASSMGQGTDTQYF. The DNA for the CDR3 is TGTGCCAGTAGTATGGGACAGGGCACAGATACGCAGTATTTT. This chain uses TRBV19 with TRBJ2-3; TRBD1 matches 8 bases. The germline V gene has CDR1 LNHDA and CDR2 SQIVND (reference sequence). The CDR3 spans 14 residues. The V and J ends lost 3 bases and 1 base, in that order; junction bases with no gene match: 0.

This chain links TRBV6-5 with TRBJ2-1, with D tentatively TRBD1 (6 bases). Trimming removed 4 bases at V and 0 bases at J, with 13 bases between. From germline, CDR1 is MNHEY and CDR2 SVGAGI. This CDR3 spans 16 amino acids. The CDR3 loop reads CASSSTGTRSYNEQFF. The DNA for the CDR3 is TGTGCCAGCAGTTCTACAGGGACGCGCTCCTACAATGAGCAGTTCTTC.

The CDR3 is CSVELSGTSVYNEQFF. The CDR3 coding sequence is TGCAGCGTAGAACTTTCCGGGACTAGCGTCTACAATGAGCAGTTCTTC. The chain is built from TRBV29-1 and TRBJ2-1, with 10 bases fitting TRBD2. Losses at the gene ends were 6 bases for V and 3 bases for J; bases not matched to a gene: 11. Germline V gives CDR1 SQVTM, CDR2 ANQGSEA. The CDR3 is 16 amino acids.

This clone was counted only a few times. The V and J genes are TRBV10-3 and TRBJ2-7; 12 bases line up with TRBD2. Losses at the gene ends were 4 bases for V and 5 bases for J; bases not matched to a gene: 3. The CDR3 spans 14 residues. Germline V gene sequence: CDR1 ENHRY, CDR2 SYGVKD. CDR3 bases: TGTGCCATCAGTGGACTAGCGGGAGTGGACGAGCAGTACTTC. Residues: CAISGLAGVDEQYF.